This entry is about one T cell receptor beta chain. Its antigen is currently unknown. This CDR3 is 13 amino acids long. V lost 7 bases to trimming and J lost 5 bases, with 15 bases between them. Germline V gene lookup returns CDR1 MNHEY and CDR2 SVGEGT. The sample comes from a study of vaccination and CD4 T cells after COVID-19. Treatment reported: approximately 11-day PBMC culture with coronavirus spike peptide pools or control peptides (ViraFEST assay). Sequencing of the DNA from cultured CD4+ T cells was carried out with the Oncomine TCR Beta short-read assay. TCRdb fed the PCR reads into MiXCR, producing one record per CDR3 protein. The profile shows roughly 15,000 distinct CDR3 sequences, about 54% of them singletons. Whole-study findings and limits: There was no significant change from approximately 23 to 38 median reactive clonotypes.

Sequenced material: CD4+ T cells from blood, cultured in vitro. The receptor's source is a human donor who had recovered from COVID-19. The genes are TRBV6-2 or TRBV6-3 and TRBJ2-7; TRBD2 is a possible D gene (5 bases). In DNA form, the CDR3 reads TGTGCCAGCAAACGAGCGGCCGCGGACGAGCAGTACTTC. Its protein product is CASKRAAADEQYF.